The present entry profiles one T cell receptor beta chain with its context. This sample stems from a study of blood T cell repertoires in COVID-19. Study context: Samples representing acute and convalescent COVID-19 were sourced from the United States, Italy and Spain. Sources were T cells, B-cell-depleted T cells, or PBMCs; the material itself was cDNA or gDNA.

Enrolled during active infection, Seattle patients were then followed longitudinally. Some clones are missing from TCRdb's copy, which holds only in-frame ones; the method was immunoSEQ multiplex PCR. The data hold under 250,000 clones, with roughly 88% observed a single time. The TCR was taken from a woman older than 75 with COVID-19, enrolled during active disease. The source material was peripheral blood.

The CDR3 reads CASSREGVSGNTIYF. As DNA, the CDR3 is TGTGCCAGCAGCCGAGAAGGGGTCTCTGGAAACACCATATATTTT. The chain has TRBV4-2 and TRBJ1-3; TRBD1 might be the D (5 bases). This CDR3 contains 15 residues. V dropped 4 bases and J dropped 0 bases, with 10 bases sitting between them. CDR1 is LGHNA and CDR2 is YNFKEQ in the germline V gene.